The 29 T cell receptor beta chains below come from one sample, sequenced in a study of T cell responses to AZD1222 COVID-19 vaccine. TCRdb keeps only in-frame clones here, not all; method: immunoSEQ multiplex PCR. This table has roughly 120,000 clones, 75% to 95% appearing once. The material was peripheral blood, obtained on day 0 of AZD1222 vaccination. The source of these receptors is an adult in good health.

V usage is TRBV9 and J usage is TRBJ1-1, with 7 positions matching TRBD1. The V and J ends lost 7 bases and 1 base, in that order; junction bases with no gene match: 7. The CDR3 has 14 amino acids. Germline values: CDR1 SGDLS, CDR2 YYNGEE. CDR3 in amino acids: CASGLRDRNTEAFF. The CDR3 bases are TGTGCCAGCGGACTCCGGGACAGGAACACTGAAGCTTTCTTT.

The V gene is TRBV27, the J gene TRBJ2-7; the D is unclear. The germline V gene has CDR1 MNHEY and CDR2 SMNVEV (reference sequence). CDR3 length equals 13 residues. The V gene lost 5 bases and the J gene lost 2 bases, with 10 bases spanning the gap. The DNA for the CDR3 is TGTGCCAGCAGTCCCCAGTTCCCCTACGAGCAGTACTTC. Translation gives CASSPQFPYEQYF.

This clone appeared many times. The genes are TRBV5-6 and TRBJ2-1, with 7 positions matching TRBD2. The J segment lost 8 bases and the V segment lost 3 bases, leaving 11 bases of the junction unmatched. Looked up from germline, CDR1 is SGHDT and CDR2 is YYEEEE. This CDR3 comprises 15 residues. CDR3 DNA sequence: TGTGCCAGCAGCTCTTTGTACGCGGGAGATTATGAGCAGTTCTTC. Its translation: CASSSLYAGDYEQFF. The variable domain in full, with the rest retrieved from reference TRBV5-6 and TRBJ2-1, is DAGVTQSPTHLIKTRGQQVTLRCSPKSGHDTVSWYQQALGQGPQFIFQYYEEEERQRGNFPDRFSGHQFPNYSSELNVNALLLGDSALYLCASSSLYAGDYEQFFGPGTRLTVL.

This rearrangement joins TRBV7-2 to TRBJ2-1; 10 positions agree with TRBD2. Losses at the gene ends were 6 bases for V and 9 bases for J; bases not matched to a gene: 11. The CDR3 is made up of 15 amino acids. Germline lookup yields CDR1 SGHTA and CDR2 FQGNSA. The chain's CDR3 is CASSSGTSDWIEQFF. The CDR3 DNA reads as TGTGCCAGCAGTTCCGGGACTAGCGACTGGATTGAGCAGTTCTTC. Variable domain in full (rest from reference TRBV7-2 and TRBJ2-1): GAGVSQSPSNKVTEKGKDVELRCDPISGHTALYWYRQSLGQGLEFLIYFQGNSAPDKSGLPSDRFSAERTGGSVSTLTIQRTQQEDSAVYLCASSSGTSDWIEQFFGPGTRLTVL.

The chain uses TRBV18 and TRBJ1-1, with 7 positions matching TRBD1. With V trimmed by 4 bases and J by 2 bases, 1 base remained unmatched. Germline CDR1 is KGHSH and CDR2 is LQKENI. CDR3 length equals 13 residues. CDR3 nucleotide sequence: TGTGCCAGCTCACAGGGGGCAAACACTGAAGCTTTCTTT. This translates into CASSQGANTEAFF.

This CDR3 reads CASSHKPRETQYF. CDR3 DNA sequence: TGTGCCAGCAGTCACAAACCGAGAGAGACCCAGTACTTC. The chain carries TRBV6-2 or TRBV6-3 and TRBJ2-5; D remains unclear. The V end was cut by 5 bases, the J end by 4 bases, with 11 bases between. The CDR3 length is 13 residues. The V gene's germline CDR1 is MNHEY and CDR2 SVGEGT.

The CDR3 bases are TGTGCCAGCAGTTCGCCAGGGGCTATCTACGAGCAGTACTTC. The encoded protein is CASSSPGAIYEQYF. V and J are TRBV27 and TRBJ2-7, with a weak D call TRBD1 (6 bases). Per germline, CDR1 MNHEY and CDR2 SMNVEV (reference sequence). The CDR3 sequence is 14 residues long. V lost 4 bases and J lost 3, with 13 bases in between.

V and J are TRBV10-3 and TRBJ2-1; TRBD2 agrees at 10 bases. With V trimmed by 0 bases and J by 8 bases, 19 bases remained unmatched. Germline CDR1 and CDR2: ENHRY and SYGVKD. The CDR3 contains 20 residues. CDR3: CAISESTLVAGGALEDEQFF. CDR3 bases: TGTGCCATCAGTGAGTCGACTCTGGTAGCGGGAGGAGCTCTGGAGGATGAGCAGTTCTTC.

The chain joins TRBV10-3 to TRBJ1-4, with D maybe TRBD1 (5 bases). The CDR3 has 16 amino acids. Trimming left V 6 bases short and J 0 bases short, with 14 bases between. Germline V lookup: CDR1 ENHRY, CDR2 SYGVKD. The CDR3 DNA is TGTGCCATCAGGAGCGGGGGGGGAGCAACTAATGAAAAACTGTTTTTT. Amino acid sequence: CAIRSGGGATNEKLFF.

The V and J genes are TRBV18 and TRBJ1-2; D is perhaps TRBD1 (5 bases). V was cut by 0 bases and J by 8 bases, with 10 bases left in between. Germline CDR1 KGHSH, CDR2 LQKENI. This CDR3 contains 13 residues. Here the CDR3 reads CASSPPGGEGYTF. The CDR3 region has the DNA TGTGCCAGCTCACCACCCGGAGGGGAGGGCTACACCTTC.

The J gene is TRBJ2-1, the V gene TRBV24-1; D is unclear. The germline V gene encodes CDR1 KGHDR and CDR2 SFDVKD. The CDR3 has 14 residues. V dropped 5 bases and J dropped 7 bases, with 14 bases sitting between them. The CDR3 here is CATSAPSTWNEQFF. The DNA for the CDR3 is TGTGCCACCAGTGCCCCGTCGACTTGGAATGAGCAGTTCTTC.

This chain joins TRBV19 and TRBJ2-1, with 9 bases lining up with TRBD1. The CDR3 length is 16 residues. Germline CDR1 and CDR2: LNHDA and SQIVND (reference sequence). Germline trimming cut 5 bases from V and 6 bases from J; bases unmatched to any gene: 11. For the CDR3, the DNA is TGTGCCAGTAGTCCCCAACCACAGGGGGCAAGCAATGAGCAGTTCTTC. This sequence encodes CASSPQPQGASNEQFF.

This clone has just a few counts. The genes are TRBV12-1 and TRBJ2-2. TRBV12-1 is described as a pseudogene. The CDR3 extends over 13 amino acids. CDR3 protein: CASSSPPGGELFF. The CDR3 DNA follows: TGTGCCAGCAGCTCCCCACCTGGCGGGGAGCTGTTTTTT.

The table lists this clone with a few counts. CDR3 nucleotides: TGCGCCAGCAGCTTAGGTGGTAAAACAGATACGCAGTATTTT. Amino acids: CASSLGGKTDTQYF. V is TRBV5-1 and J is TRBJ2-3; D uncertain. The CDR3 contains 14 residues. CDR1 and CDR2 (germline): SGHRS, YFSETQ. The V gene lost 2 bases and the J gene lost 3 bases, with 10 bases spanning the gap.

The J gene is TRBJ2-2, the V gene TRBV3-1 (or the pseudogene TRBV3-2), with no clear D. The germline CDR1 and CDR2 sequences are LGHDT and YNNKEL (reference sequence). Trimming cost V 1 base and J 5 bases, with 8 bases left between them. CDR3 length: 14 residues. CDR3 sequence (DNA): TGTGCCAGCAGCCAAGTCTCCGGGACCGGGGAGCTGTTTTTT. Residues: CASSQVSGTGELFF.

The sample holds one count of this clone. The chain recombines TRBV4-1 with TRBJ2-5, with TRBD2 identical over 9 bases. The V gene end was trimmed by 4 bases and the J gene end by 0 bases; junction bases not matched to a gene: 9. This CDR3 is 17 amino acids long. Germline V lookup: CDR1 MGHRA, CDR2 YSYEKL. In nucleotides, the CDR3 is TGCGCCAGCAGCCGATTCTTAGGACTAGCGAACCAAGAGACCCAGTACTTC. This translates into CASSRFLGLANQETQYF.

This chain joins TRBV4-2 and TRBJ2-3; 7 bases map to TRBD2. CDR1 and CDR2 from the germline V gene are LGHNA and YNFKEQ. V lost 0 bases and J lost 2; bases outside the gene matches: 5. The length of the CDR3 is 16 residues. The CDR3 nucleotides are TGTGCCAGCAGCCAAGAGGCGGGAGTTTTCACAGATACGCAGTATTTT. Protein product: CASSQEAGVFTDTQYF.

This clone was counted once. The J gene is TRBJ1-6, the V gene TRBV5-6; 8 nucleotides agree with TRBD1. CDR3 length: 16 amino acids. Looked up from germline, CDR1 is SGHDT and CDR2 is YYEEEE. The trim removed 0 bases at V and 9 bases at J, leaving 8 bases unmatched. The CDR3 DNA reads TGTGCCAGCAGCTTGGTCAGCCAGGGGGCGTTTTCACCCCTCCACTTT. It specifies CASSLVSQGAFSPLHF.

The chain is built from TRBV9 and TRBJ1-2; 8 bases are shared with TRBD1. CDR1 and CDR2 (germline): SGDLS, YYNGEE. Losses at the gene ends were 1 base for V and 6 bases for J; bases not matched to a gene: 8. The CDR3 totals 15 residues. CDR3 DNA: TGTGCCAGCAGCGTACTTTCGACAGGGGAGGATGGCTACACCTTC. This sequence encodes CASSVLSTGEDGYTF.

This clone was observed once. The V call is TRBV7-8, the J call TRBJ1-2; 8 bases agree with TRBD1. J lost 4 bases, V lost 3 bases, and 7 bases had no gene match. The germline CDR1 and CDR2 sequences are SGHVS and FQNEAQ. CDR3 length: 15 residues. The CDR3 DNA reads TGTGCCAGCAGCTTCTATCGGACAGGGATCTATGGCTACACCTTC. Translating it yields CASSFYRTGIYGYTF.

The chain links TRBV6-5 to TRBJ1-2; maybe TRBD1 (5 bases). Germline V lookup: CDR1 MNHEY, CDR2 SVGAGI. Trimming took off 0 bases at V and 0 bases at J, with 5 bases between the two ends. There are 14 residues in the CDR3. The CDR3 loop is CASSYSTANYGYTF. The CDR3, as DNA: TGTGCCAGCAGTTACTCGACAGCTAACTATGGCTACACCTTC.

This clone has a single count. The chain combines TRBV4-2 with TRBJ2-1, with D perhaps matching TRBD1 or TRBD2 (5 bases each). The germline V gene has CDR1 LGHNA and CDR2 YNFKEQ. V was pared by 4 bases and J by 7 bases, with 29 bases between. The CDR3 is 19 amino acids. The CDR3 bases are TGTGCCAGCAGCCCCTGGGGGTCGGGTTTCGTCCCGGGGTTGAATGAGCAGTTCTTC. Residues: CASSPWGSGFVPGLNEQFF.

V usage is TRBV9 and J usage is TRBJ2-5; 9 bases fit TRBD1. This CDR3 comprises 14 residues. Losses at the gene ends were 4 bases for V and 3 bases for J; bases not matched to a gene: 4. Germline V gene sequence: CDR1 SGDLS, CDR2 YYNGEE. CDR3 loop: CASSLRTGEETQYF. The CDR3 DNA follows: TGTGCCAGCAGCCTTCGGACAGGGGAAGAGACCCAGTACTTC.

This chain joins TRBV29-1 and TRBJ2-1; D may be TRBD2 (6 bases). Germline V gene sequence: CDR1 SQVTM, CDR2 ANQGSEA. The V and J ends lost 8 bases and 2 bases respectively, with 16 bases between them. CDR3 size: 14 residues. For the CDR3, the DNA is TGCAGCACGAAGTCGGGAGCCCCCTACAATGAGCAGTTCTTC. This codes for CSTKSGAPYNEQFF.

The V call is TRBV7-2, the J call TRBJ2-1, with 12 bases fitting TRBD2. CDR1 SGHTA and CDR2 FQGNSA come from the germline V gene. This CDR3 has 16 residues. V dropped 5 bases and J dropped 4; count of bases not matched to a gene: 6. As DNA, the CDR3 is TGTGCCAGCAGCCTGAGGACTAGCGGGGCGTACAATGAGCAGTTCTTC. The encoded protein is CASSLRTSGAYNEQFF.

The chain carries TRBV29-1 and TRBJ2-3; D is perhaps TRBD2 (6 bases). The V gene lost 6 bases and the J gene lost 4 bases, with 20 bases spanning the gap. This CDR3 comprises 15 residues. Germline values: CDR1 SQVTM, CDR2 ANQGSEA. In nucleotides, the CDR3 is TGCAGCGTCGTCGGAGGGGCACCCAGGGCAGATACGCAGTATTTT. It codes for CSVVGGAPRADTQYF.

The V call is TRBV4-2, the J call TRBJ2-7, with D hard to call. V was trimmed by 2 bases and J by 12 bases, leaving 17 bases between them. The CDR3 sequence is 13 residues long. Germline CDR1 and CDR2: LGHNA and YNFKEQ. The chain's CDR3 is CASSQSADTVLYF. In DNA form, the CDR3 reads TGTGCCAGCAGCCAATCCGCAGACACTGTGCTGTACTTC.

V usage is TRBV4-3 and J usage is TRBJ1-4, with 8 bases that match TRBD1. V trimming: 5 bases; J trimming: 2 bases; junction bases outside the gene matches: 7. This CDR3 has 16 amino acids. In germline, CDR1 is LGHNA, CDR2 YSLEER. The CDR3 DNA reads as TGCGCCAGCAGCTCAGCAGGGGGCGCGACTAATGAAAAACTGTTTTTT. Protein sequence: CASSSAGGATNEKLFF.

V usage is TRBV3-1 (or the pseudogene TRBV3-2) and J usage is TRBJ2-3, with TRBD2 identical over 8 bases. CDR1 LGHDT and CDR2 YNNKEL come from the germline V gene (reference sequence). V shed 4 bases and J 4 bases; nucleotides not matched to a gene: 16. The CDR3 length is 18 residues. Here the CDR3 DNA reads TGTGCCAGCAGCCCGGGACCGACGAGCGGGAGCAGGTCAGATACGCAGTATTTT. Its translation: CASSPGPTSGSRSDTQYF.